This TCR beta chain was recovered during a study of cytomegalovirus exposure and HLA in healthy donors. General study findings and limits: Later analysis reportedly placed an Asian-associated ancestry cluster below the roughly 600-donor mean in N-insertions. In a later analysis, specific HLA alleles were associated with over 15,000 TCR beta sequences at a 0.05 false discovery rate.

Of note for this clone: Its antigen is not known.

The V gene's germline CDR1 is SGHAT and CDR2 FQDESV (reference sequence). CDR3 length: 18 amino acids. Deletions cut 5 bases from V and 0 bases from J, with 17 bases between. The PCR used 60 Vbeta and 13 Jbeta primers. This table comes from immunoSEQ multiplex PCR, and its TCRdb copy is limited to in-frame clones, with some not included. The sample has 150,000 to 160,000 clones; 74% are singletons. The TCR was taken from a man aged 30 to 39 in good health and CMV-seronegative. The V call is TRBV11-1, the J call TRBJ2-6; D is unclear. The sample comprised PBMCs. Written as DNA, the CDR3 is TGTGCCAGCAGCGCCCGAGGCACTCGCCACTCTGGGGCCAACGTCCTGACTTTC. Translation: CASSARGTRHSGANVLTF.